Listed below are T cell receptor beta chains from one sample, sequenced in a study of tumor-infiltrating T cells and Merkel cell polyomavirus. Assay used: immunoSEQ multiplex PCR; TCRdb lists only in-frame clones, some missing. This sample carries 20,000 to 30,000 clones, 70% to 90% of them seen once, and the ten largest clones take around 2.8%. Material for sequencing was lymph node tissue. Receptors originate from a man aged 50 to 59 with Merkel cell carcinoma. The CDR3 runs from the conserved cysteine through the conserved F or W. The order of the fields is CDR3 protein, clone size, V gene, J gene. Where a row states a size, it is once, few, many or the class of an expanded clone; other rows omit it.

CASSQVGPGLAGFTDTQYF	-	TRBV4-3	TRBJ2-3
CASSDPPSPSEQYF	-	TRBV6-5	TRBJ2-7
CASSLRGTGELFF	-	TRBV28	TRBJ2-2
CASSRPYYREPQPQHF	-	TRBV28	TRBJ1-5
CASSPGRAEAFF	once	TRBV18	TRBJ1-1
CASSLVAGGINGYTF	-	TRBV28	TRBJ1-2
CASSPLTVDTQYF	-	TRBV18	TRBJ2-3
CAISESRTGLAKNIQYF	once	TRBV10-3	TRBJ2-4
CASSLSSSGGFLFF	-	TRBV7-6	TRBJ1-4
CASSLTLGDRETQYF	-	TRBV5-1	TRBJ2-5
CASSLVGRGQETQYF	-	TRBV7-2	TRBJ2-5
CASSPFSRDRGLPGANVLTF	-	TRBV9	TRBJ2-6
CASSPLGGGFDTQYF	-	TRBV5-4	TRBJ2-3
CAISGQGDHQPQHF	few	TRBV10-3	TRBJ1-5
CASSQEGRYEQYF	few	TRBV4-2	TRBJ2-7
CASRLTSGSNNEQFF	-	TRBV7-2	TRBJ2-1
CASSSGTSGSIYEQFF	-	TRBV11-2	TRBJ2-1
CASSLAGTGLYEQYF	-	TRBV5-1	TRBJ2-7
CASRGGGPRNEQFF	-	TRBV7-3	TRBJ2-1
CASSLYLFGSETQYF	-	TRBV5-4	TRBJ2-5
CASSLDRGTNYGYTF	once	TRBV5-4	TRBJ1-2
CASSRLWLGETQYF	-	TRBV6-5	TRBJ2-5
CASSSWGDLSEQFF	-	TRBV7-2	TRBJ2-1
CASSSPLTRYSYEQYF	-	TRBV28	TRBJ2-7
CASSTQGISPYEQYF	once	TRBV19	TRBJ2-7
CASSFPPGLNTEAFF	-	TRBV28	TRBJ1-1
CAWTSGLYNEQFF	-	TRBV30	TRBJ2-1
CSVATNGGPYEQYF	-	TRBV29-1	TRBJ2-7
CASRRQGPETQYF	few	TRBV5-1	TRBJ2-5
CASSFSTPGDTQYF	-	TRBV11-2	TRBJ2-3
CASSPRRDRVNEQHF	-	TRBV18	TRBJ2-7
CASSLGPQGAGNTIYF	-	TRBV7-2	TRBJ1-3
CAISEGQYEQYF	-	TRBV10-3	TRBJ2-7
CAWSPGTGVTNEKLFF	-	TRBV30	TRBJ1-4
CASSRGAGQDTIYF	-	TRBV9	TRBJ1-3
CASSPTTSSNEQFF	-	TRBV18	TRBJ2-1
CASSVGQENIQYF	-	TRBV7-8	TRBJ2-4
CASSFRDRVNSPLHF	once	TRBV11-2	TRBJ1-6
CASSQSLTGSYGYTF	-	TRBV4-3	TRBJ1-2
CASSSAYEQYF	-	TRBV28	TRBJ2-7
CASSLTAQETQYF	-	TRBV7-2	TRBJ2-5
CASSIPEYVDGYTF	-	TRBV19	TRBJ1-2
CSASGSGYTF	-	TRBV20-1	TRBJ1-2
CASSQKGGQGAPTEAFF	-	TRBV4-1	TRBJ1-1
CASRAGTSGPLQRFF	-	TRBV6-1	TRBJ2-1
CASSQMAVMDTEAFF	-	TRBV4-2	TRBJ1-1
CATSRGASYEQYF	-	TRBV15	TRBJ2-7
CASSLVEKNIQYF	-	TRBV7-9	TRBJ2-4
CASSSTGSGNTIYF	-	TRBV11-1	TRBJ1-3
CASSQSRGYGYTF	-	TRBV7-9	TRBJ1-2
CASILGLALQETQYF	-	TRBV6-1	TRBJ2-5
CASSGLAGGNEQYF	-	TRBV6-1	TRBJ2-7